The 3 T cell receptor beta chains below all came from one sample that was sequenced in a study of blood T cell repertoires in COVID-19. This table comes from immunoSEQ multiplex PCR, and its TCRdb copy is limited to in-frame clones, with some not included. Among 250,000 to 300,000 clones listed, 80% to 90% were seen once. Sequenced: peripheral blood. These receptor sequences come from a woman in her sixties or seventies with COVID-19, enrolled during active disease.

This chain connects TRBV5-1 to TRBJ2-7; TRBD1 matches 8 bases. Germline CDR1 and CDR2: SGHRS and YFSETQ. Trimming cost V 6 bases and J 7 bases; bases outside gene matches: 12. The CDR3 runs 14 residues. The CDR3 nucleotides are TGCGCCAGCACCATCTCACAGGGGGTGGAAGAGCAGTACTTC. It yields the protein CASTISQGVEEQYF.

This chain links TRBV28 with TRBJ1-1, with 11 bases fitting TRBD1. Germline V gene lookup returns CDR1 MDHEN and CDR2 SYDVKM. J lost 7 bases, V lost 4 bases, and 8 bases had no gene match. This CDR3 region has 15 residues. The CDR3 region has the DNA TGTGCCAGCAGTTACCGGGACAGGGGGTTTAATGAAGCTTTCTTT. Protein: CASSYRDRGFNEAFF.

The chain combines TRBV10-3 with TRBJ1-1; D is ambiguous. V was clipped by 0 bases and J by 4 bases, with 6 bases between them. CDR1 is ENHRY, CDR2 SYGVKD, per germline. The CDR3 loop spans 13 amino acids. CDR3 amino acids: CAISESGVTEAFF. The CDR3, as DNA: TGTGCCATCAGTGAGTCGGGCGTCACTGAAGCTTTCTTT.